The clone carrying this T cell receptor beta chain was found once. What it recognizes is unknown. These data are taken from a study of siplizumab effects on memory and regulatory T cells. Study-level results: Of the alloreactive clones, only a minor fraction mapped to unstimulated subsets. Naive T cells looked more diverse than memory cells, and they looked like major contributors to the alloresponse. Alloreactive sequences from unstimulated CD4+ memory cells fell significantly with siplizumab.

This CDR3 contains 14 residues. CDR1 MNHEY and CDR2 SVGAGI come from the germline V gene. Trimming cost V 7 bases and J 2 bases; bases outside gene matches: 8. Unstimulated subsets comprising naive, memory, effector memory and TEMRA cells were sequenced in a few donor pairs. Profiled with immunoSEQ multiplex PCR; TCRdb holds only in-frame clones, not every one. The profile shows tens of thousands of clones, roughly 95% of them singletons. The TCR originated in a human donor in good health. The chain joins TRBV6-5 to TRBJ2-7; TRBD1 matches 7 bases. Sequenced sample: naive CD4+ T cells sorted from blood. Here the CDR3 reads CASKINRGTYEQYF. The CDR3, as DNA: TGTGCCAGCAAAATTAACAGGGGAACCTACGAGCAGTACTTC.